This T cell receptor (beta chain) was sequenced during a study of post-analysis software for immune sequencing data. Study as a whole: The courses of disease that were included comprised relapsing-remitting, secondary progressive and progressive-relapsing multiple sclerosis. Findings of the study overall: Analysis by F measure revealed that same-batch samples clustered strongly together. Compared against controls, patients with multiple sclerosis displayed significantly lower normalized Chao1 diversity. About five TRBV segments occurring more often in patients than controls included TRBV5-6, TRBV5-1 and TRBV20-1.

Unique molecular identifiers were built into the TCR beta cDNA libraries. Some 450,000 cDNA molecules were recovered from an input of roughly 0.85 to 10 million T cells. TCRdb recomputed calls from the PCR reads with MiXCR, one row per CDR3 protein. The sample shows about 460,000 distinct CDR3 sequences, around 40% of them seen only once. V gave up 2 bases and J gave up 7 bases, with 13 bases separating them. This CDR3 has 13 residues. Germline assignment: CDR1 SGHDT and CDR2 YYEEEE. Notes on this clonotype: Its antigen is not identified.

The sequenced material came from blood. This rearrangement joins TRBV5-6 to TRBJ2-7; TRBD2 is a possible D gene (6 bases). The sequence was obtained from a girl aged 10 to 17 with multiple sclerosis. The CDR3 nucleotides are TGTGCCAGCAGCTTCGGCGGGGCCCTTGAGCAGTACTTC. Translation: CASSFGGALEQYF.